This T cell receptor (beta chain) was sequenced during a study of patients and donors after allogeneic stem cell transplantation. This clonotype was found many times. TCRdb called the RT-PCR reads again in MiXCR, with one record for every CDR3 protein. This table holds tens of thousands of distinct CDR3 sequences, approximately 5% found once. The CDR3 runs to 14 residues. The V gene's germline CDR1 is KGHSH and CDR2 LQKENI. V lost 6 bases, J lost 2 bases, and 13 bases lay in between. This clonotype originated in a human donor who was either an allogeneic HSCT recipient or a stem cell or donor lymphocyte infusion donor (not recorded which). It is not recorded whose cells these are; they may come from a transplant donor. Material for sequencing was blood, either unsorted or a sorted T cell fraction (not recorded which). J is TRBJ2-5 and V is TRBV18; maybe TRBD1 (6 bases). The CDR3 DNA follows: TGTGCCAGCTCCGGACAGCGGACTCAAGAGACCCAGTACTTC. Translation gives CASSGQRTQETQYF.